What follows are 8 T cell receptor beta chains derived from one specimen sequenced in a study of identifying expanded T cells in peripheral blood. Sequenced by immunoSEQ multiplex PCR; TCRdb stores in-frame clones only, minus some. The table lists some 91,000 clones, about 91% of them singletons. The sequenced material came from blood. The receptors here all came from a person aged 18 to 75 in good health.

The gene calls are TRBV20-1 and TRBJ1-2, with 8 bases aligning to TRBD1. The V gene end was trimmed by 5 bases and the J gene end by 6 bases; junction bases not matched to a gene: 2. CDR1 and CDR2 (germline): DFQATT, SNEGSKA (reference sequence). The CDR3 extends over 11 amino acids. For the CDR3, the DNA is TGCAGTGCTCGGACAGGGAATGGCTACACCTTC. This gives the protein CSARTGNGYTF.

The rearrangement links TRBV10-1 to TRBJ2-7, with unresolved D. The germline CDR1 and CDR2 sequences are WNHNN and SYGVQD (reference sequence). This CDR3 is 13 amino acids long. V was trimmed by 0 bases and J by 8 bases, leaving 11 bases between them. The DNA for the CDR3 is TGCGCCAGCAGTGAGTCCGTAGGGAATAAGCAGTACTTC. It translates to CASSESVGNKQYF.

This clone was seen a few times. This sequence joins TRBV2 and TRBJ1-2, with D unclear. Germline V gives CDR1 SNHLY, CDR2 FYNNEI. The CDR3 has 10 amino acids. V was clipped by 7 bases and J by 7 bases, with 7 bases between them. CDR3 nucleotide sequence: TGTGCCAGCACCCCTCTTGGCTACACCTTC. It translates to CASTPLGYTF.

The V gene is TRBV5-1, the J gene TRBJ2-3; D unresolved. This CDR3 region has 14 residues. Germline CDR1 reads SGHRS; CDR2 reads YFSETQ. V lost 9 bases and J 2 bases, leaving 16 bases between the germline ends. CDR3 region: CATRRDPHTDTQYF. The CDR3 DNA follows: TGCGCCACCCGACGAGATCCCCACACAGATACGCAGTATTTT.

The V gene is TRBV4-3, the J gene TRBJ2-3; D not resolved. V was trimmed by 2 bases and J by 6 bases, leaving 6 bases between them. This CDR3 is built from 12 residues. Germline-derived CDR1 and CDR2 are LGHNA and YSLEER. DNA of the CDR3: TGCGCCAGCAGCCAAAAGCCGGATACGCAGTATTTT. This codes for CASSQKPDTQYF.

This rearrangement joins TRBV5-4 to TRBJ2-1, with 15 bases aligning to TRBD2. V lost 3 bases and J lost 8; bases outside the gene matches: 6. Germline V gene sequence: CDR1 SGHNT, CDR2 YYREEE (reference sequence). This CDR3 contains 16 residues. In DNA, the CDR3 is TGTGCCAGCAGCTCATGGACTAGCGGGAGGGAACATGAGCAGTTCTTC. Translating gives CASSSWTSGREHEQFF.

The rearrangement links TRBV7-6 to TRBJ1-2; D gene unclear. Looked up from germline, CDR1 is SGHVS and CDR2 is FNYEAQ. Trimming cost V 2 bases and J 6 bases, with 10 bases left between them. The CDR3 is 13 amino acids. The CDR3 loop is CASSLSPHDGYTF. In DNA, the CDR3 is TGTGCCAGCAGCTTAAGTCCTCACGATGGCTACACCTTC.

The rearrangement uses TRBV5-4 and TRBJ1-2, with a possible D match to TRBD1 (5 bases). From germline, CDR1 is SGHNT and CDR2 YYREEE (reference sequence). The CDR3 contains 16 residues. V was clipped by 5 bases and J by 4 bases, with 21 bases between them. As DNA, the CDR3 is TGTGCCAGCAGACCCACCGACCGGGACCCAATCTATGGCTACACCTTC. As protein: CASRPTDRDPIYGYTF.